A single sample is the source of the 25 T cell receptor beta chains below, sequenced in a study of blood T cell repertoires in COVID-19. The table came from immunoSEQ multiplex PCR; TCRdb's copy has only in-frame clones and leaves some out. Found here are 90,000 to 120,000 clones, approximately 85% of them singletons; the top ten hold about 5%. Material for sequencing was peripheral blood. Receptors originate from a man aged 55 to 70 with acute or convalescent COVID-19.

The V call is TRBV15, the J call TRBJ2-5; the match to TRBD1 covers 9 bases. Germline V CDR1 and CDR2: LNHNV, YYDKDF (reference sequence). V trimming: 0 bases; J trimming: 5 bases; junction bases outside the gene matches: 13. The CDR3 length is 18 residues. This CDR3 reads CATSRDGRDRERGETQYF. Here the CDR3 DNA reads TGTGCCACCAGCAGAGATGGAAGGGACAGGGAACGTGGGGAGACCCAGTACTTC.

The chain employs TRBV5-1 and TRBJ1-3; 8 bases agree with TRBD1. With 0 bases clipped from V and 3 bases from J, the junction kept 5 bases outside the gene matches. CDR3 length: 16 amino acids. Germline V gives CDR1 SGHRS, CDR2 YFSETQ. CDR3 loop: CASSLGAGGVGNTIYF. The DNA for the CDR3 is TGCGCCAGCAGCTTGGGGGCAGGGGGCGTTGGAAACACCATATATTTT.

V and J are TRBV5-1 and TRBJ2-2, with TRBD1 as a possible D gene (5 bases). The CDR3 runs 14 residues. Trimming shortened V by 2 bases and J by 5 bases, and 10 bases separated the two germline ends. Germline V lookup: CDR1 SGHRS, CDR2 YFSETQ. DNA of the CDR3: TGCGCCAGCAGCTTAGGCAGGGAAACCGGGGAGCTGTTTTTT. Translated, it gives CASSLGRETGELFF.

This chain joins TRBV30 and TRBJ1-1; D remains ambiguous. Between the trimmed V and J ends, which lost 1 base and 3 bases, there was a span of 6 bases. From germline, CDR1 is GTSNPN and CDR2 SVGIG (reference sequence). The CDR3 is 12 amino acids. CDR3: CAWSGGYTEAFF. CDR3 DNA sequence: TGTGCCTGGAGTGGAGGGTACACTGAAGCTTTCTTT.

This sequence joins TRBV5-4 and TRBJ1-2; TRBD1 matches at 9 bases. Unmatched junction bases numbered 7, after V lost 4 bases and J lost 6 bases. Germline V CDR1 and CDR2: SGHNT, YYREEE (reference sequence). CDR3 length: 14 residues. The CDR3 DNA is TGTGCCAGCAGCACCCGACAGGGGGGGGATGGCTACACCTTC. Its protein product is CASSTRQGGDGYTF.

This CDR3 is CASSIRGSDEQFF. Here the CDR3 DNA reads TGTGCCAGTAGTATCCGCGGGAGTGATGAGCAGTTCTTC. The chain joins TRBV19 to TRBJ2-1, with TRBD2 matching 7 bases. V shed 3 bases and J 8 bases; nucleotides not matched to a gene: 4. CDR3 length equals 13 residues. Germline-derived CDR1 and CDR2 are LNHDA and SQIVND (reference sequence).

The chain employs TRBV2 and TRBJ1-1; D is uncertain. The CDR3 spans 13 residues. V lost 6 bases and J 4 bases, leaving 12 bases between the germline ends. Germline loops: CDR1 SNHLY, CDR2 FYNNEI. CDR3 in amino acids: CASSGTGITEAFF. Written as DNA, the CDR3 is TGTGCCAGCAGCGGTACGGGTATCACTGAAGCTTTCTTT. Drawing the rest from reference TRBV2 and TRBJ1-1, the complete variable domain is EPEVTQTPSHQVTQMGQEVILRCVPISNHLYFYWYRQILGQKVEFLVSFYNNEISEKSEIFDDQFSVERPDGSNFTLKIRSTKLEDSAMYFCASSGTGITEAFFGQGTRLTVV.

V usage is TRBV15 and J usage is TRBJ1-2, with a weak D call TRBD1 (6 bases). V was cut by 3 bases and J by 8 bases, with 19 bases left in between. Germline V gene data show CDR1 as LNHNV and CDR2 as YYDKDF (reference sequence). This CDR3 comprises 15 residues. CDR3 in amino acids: CATSSIDRLERGYTF. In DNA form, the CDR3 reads TGTGCCACCAGCAGTATCGACAGGCTCGAGAGGGGCTACACCTTC.

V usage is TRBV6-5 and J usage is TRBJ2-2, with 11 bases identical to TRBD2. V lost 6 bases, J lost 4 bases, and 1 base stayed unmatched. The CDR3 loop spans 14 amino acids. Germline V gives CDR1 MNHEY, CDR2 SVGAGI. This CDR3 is CASRGLAVTGELFF. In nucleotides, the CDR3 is TGTGCCAGCAGGGGACTAGCGGTCACCGGGGAGCTGTTTTTT.

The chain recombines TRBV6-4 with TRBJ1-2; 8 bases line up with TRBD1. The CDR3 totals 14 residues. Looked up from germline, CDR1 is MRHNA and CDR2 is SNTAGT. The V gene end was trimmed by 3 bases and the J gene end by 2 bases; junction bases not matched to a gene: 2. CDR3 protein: CASSEGDRNYGYTF. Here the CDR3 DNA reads TGTGCCAGCAGTGAGGGGGACAGGAACTATGGCTACACCTTC.

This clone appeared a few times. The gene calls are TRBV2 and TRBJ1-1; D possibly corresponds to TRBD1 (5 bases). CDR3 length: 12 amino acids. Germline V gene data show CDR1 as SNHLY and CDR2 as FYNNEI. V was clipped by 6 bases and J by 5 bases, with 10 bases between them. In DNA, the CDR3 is TGTGCCAGCAGGCAGGGATGGACTGAAGCTTTCTTT. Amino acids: CASRQGWTEAFF.

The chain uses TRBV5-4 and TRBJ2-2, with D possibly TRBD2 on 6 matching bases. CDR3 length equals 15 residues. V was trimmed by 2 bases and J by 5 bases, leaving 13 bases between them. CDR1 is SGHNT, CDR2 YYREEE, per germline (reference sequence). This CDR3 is CASSLVASATGELFF. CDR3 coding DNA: TGTGCCAGCAGCTTAGTGGCTAGCGCAACCGGGGAGCTGTTTTTT.

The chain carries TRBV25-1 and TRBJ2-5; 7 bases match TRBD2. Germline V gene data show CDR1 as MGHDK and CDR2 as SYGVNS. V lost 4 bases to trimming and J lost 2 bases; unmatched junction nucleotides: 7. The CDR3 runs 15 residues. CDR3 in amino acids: CASSVRLAGQETQYF. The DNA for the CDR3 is TGTGCCAGCAGTGTGAGACTAGCCGGACAAGAGACCCAGTACTTC.

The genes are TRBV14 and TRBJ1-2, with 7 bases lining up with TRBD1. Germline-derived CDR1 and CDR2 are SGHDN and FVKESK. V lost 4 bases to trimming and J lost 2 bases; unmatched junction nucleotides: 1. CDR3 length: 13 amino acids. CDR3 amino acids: CASSPTGNYGYTF. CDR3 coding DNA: TGTGCCAGCAGCCCGACAGGGAACTATGGCTACACCTTC.

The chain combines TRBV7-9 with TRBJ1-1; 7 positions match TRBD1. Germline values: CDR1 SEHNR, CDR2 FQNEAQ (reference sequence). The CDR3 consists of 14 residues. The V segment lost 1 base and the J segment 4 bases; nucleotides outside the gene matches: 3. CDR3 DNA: TGTGCCAGCAGCTTAGAAGGGGGCCGCACTGAAGCTTTCTTT. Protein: CASSLEGGRTEAFF.

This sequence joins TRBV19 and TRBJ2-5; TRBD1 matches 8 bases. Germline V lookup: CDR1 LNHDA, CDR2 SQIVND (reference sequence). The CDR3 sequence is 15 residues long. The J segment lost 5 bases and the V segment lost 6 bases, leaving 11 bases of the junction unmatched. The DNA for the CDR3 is TGTGCCAGTAGCACCTGGCGCAGGGGGCTGGAGACCCAGTACTTC. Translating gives CASSTWRRGLETQYF. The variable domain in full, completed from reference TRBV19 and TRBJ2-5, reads DGGITQSPKYLFRKEGQNVTLSCEQNLNHDAMYWYRQDPGQGLRLIYYSQIVNDFQKGDIAEGYSVSREKKESFPLTVTSAQKNPTAFYLCASSTWRRGLETQYFGPGTRLLVL.

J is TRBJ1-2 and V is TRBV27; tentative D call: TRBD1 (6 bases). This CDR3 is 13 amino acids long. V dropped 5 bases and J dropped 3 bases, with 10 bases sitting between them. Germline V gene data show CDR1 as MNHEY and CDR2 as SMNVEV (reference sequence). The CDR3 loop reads CASSPRTDYGYTF. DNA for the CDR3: TGTGCCAGCAGTCCGCGGACAGACTATGGCTACACCTTC.

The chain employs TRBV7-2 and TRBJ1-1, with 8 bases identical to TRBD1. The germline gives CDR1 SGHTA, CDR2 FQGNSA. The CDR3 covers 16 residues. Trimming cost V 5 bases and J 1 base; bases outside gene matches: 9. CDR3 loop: CASSARRTGKNTEAFF. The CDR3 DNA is TGTGCCAGCAGCGCGAGGAGGACAGGGAAGAACACTGAAGCTTTCTTT.

CDR3 in DNA: TGTGCCAGCAGCGTACAGGGAAGGCCCCAGCATTTT. It translates to CASSVQGRPQHF. The V gene is TRBV11-2, the J gene TRBJ1-5; D is possibly TRBD1 (6 bases). Germline CDR1 SGHAT, CDR2 FQNNGV. The CDR3 contains 12 residues. V shed 5 bases and J shed 9 bases, with 11 bases lying between them.

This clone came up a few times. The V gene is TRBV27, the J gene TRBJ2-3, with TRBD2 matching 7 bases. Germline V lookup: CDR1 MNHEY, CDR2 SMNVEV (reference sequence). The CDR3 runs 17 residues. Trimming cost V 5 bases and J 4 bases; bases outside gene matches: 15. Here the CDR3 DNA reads TGTGCCAGCAGTATAAGCCCGGGGGTAGCGGGCCCAGATACGCAGTATTTT. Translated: CASSISPGVAGPDTQYF.

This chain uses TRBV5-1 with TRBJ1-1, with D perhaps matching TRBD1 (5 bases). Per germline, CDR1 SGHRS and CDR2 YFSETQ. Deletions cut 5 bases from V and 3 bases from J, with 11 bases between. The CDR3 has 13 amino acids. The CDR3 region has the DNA TGCGCCAGCAGAAGGGGCATAGACACTGAAGCTTTCTTT. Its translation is CASRRGIDTEAFF.

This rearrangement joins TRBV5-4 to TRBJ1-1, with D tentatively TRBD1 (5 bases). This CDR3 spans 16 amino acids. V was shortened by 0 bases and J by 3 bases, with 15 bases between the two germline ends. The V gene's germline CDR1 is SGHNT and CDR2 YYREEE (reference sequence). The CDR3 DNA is TGTGCCAGCAGCTTGGGGGGCCGGACGGATTACACTGAAGCTTTCTTT. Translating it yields CASSLGGRTDYTEAFF.

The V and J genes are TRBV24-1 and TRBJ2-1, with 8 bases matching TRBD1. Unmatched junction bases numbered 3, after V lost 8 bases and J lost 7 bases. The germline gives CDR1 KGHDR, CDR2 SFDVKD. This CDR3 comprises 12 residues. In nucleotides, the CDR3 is TGTGCCACCACGGACAGGGAAAATGAGCAGTTCTTC. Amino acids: CATTDRENEQFF.

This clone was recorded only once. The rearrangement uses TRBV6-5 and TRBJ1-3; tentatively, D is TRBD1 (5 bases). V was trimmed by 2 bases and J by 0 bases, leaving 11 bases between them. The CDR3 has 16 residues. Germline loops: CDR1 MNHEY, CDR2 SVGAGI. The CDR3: CASSYTQQASGNTIYF. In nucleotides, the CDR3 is TGTGCCAGCAGTTACACTCAACAGGCCTCTGGAAACACCATATATTTT.

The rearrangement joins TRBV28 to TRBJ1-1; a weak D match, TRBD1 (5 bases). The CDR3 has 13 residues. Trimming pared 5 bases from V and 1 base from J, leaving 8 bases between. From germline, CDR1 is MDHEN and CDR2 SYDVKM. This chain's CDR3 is CASSTQGNTEAFF. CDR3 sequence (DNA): TGTGCCAGCAGTACGCAGGGGAACACTGAAGCTTTCTTT. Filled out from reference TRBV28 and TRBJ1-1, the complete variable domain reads DVKVTQSSRYLVKRTGEKVFLECVQDMDHENMFWYRQDPGLGLRLIYFSYDVKMKEKGDIPEGYSVSREKKERFSLILESASTNQTSMYLCASSTQGNTEAFFGQGTRLTVV.